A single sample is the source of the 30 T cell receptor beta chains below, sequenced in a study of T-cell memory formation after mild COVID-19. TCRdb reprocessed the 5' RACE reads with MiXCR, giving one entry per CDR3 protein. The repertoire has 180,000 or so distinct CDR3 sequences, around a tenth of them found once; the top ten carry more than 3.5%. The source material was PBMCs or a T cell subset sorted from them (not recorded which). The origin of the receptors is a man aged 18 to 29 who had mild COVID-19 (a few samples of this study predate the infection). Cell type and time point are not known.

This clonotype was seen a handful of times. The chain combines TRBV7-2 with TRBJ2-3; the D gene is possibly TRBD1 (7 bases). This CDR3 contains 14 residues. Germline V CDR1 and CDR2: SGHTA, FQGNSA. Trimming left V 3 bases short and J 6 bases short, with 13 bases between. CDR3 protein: CASSLFSGGDTQYF. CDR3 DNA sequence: TGTGCCAGCAGCTTGTTCTCAGGGGGGGATACGCAGTATTTT. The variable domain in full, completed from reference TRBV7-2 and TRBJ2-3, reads GAGVSQSPSNKVTEKGKDVELRCDPISGHTALYWYRQSLGQGLEFLIYFQGNSAPDKSGLPSDRFSAERTGGSVSTLTIQRTQQEDSAVYLCASSLFSGGDTQYFGPGTRLTVL.

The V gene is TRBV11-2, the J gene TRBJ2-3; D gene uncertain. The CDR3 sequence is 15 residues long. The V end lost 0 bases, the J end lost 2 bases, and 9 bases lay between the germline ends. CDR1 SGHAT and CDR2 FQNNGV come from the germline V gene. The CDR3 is CASSLDKSPTDTQYF. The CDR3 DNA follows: TGTGCCAGCAGCTTAGATAAATCCCCCACAGATACGCAGTATTTT.

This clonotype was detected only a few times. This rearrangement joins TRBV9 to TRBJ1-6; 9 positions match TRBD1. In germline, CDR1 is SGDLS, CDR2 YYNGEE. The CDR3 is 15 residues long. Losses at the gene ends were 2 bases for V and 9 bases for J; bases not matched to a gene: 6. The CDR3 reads CASSVGTGSPSPLHF. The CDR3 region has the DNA TGTGCCAGCAGCGTCGGGACAGGGTCCCCTTCACCCCTCCACTTT.

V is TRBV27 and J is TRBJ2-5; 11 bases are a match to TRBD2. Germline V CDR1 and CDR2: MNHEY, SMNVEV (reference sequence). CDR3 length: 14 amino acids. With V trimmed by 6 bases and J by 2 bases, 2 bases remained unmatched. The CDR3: CASRRLAGQETQYF. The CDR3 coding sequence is TGTGCCAGCAGGCGACTAGCGGGGCAAGAGACCCAGTACTTC.

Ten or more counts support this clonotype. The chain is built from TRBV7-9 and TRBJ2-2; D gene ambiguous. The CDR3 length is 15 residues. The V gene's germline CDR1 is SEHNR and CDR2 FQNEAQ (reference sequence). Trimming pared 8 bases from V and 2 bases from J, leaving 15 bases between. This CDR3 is CASGKRASNTGELFF. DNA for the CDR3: TGTGCCAGCGGGAAACGGGCAAGTAACACCGGGGAGCTGTTTTTT. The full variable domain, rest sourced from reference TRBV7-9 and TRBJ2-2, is DTGVSQNPRHKITKRGQNVTFRCDPISEHNRLYWYRQTLGQGPEFLTYFQNEAQLEKSRLLSDRFSAERPKGSFSTLEIQRTEQGDSAMYLCASGKRASNTGELFFGEGSRLTVL.

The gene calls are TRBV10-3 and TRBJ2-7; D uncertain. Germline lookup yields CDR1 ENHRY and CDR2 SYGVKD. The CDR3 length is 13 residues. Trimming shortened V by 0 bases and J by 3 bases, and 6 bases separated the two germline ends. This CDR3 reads CAISESIGYEQYF. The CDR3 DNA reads TGTGCCATCAGTGAGTCTATCGGCTACGAGCAGTACTTC.

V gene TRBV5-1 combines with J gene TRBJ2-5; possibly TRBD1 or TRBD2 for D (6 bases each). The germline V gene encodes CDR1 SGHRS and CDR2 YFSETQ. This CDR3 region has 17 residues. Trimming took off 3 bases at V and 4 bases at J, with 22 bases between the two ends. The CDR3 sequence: CASSSSLGGRILETQYF. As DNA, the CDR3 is TGCGCCAGCAGCTCATCCTTGGGGGGCCGAATCTTAGAGACCCAGTACTTC.

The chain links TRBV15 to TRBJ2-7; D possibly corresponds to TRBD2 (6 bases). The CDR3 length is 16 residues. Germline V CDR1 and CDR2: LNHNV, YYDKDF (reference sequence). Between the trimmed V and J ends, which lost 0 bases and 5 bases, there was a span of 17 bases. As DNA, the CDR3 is TGTGCCACCAGCAGAGATCGGGCAGGGCGGAGGGACGAGCAGTACGTC. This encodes CATSRDRAGRRDEQYV.

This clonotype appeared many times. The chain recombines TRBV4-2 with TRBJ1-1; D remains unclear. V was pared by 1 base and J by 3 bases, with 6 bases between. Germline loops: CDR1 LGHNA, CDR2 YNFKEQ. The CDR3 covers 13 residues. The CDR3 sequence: CASSQVRDTEAFF. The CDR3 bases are TGTGCCAGCAGCCAAGTTAGGGACACTGAAGCTTTCTTT.

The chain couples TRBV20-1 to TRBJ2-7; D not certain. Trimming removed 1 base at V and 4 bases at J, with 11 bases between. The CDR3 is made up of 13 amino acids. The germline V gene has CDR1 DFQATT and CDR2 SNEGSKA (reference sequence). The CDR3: CSARGYMGYEQYF. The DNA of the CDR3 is TGCAGTGCTAGAGGGTACATGGGTTACGAGCAGTACTTC.

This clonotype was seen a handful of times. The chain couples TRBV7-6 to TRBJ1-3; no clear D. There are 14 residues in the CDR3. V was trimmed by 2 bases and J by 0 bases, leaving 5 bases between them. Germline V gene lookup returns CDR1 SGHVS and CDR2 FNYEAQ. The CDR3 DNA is TGTGCCAGCAGCTTACGAGGCTCTGGAAACACCATATATTTT. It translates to CASSLRGSGNTIYF.

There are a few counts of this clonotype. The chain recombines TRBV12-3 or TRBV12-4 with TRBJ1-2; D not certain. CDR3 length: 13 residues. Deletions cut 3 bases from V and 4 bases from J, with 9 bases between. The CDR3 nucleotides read TGTGCCAGCAGTTTGCGGCAAGGCTATGGCTACACCTTC. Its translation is CASSLRQGYGYTF.

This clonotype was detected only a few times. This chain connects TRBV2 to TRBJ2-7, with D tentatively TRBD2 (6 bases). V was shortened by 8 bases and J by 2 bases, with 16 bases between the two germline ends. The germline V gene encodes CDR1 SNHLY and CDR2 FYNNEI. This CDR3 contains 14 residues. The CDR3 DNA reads TGTGCCAGCGGGGAGGCGACGGGCGCCTACGAGCAGTACTTC. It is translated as CASGEATGAYEQYF. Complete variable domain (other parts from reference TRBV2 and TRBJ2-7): EPEVTQTPSHQVTQMGQEVILRCVPISNHLYFYWYRQILGQKVEFLVSFYNNEISEKSEIFDDQFSVERPDGSNFTLKIRSTKLEDSAMYFCASGEATGAYEQYFGPGTRLTVT.

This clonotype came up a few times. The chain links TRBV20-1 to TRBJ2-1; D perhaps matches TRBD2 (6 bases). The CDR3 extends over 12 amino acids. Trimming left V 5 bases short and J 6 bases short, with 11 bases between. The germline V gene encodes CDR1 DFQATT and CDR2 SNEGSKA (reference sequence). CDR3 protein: CSAGRTGNEQFF. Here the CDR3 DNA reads TGCAGTGCTGGGAGGACTGGCAATGAGCAGTTCTTC.

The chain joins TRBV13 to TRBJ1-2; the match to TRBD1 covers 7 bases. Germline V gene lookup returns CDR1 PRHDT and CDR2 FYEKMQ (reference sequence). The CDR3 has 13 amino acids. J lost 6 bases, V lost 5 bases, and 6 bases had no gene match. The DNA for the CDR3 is TGTGCCAGCAGCGGCACAGGGGCGGATGGCTACACCTTC. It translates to CASSGTGADGYTF.

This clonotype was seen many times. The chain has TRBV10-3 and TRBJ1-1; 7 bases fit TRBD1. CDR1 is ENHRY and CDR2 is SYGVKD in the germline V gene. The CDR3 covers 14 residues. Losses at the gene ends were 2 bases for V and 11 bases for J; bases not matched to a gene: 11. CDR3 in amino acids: CAISEPRDSRLAFF. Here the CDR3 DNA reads TGTGCCATCAGTGAGCCCCGGGACAGCCGTCTGGCTTTCTTT.

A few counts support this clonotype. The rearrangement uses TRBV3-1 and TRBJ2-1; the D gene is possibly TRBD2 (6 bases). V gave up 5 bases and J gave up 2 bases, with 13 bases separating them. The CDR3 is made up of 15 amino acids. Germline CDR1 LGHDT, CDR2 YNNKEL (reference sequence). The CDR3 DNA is TGTGCCAGCAGCTCCCGGGACTTTACCTACAATGAGCAGTTCTTC. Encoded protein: CASSSRDFTYNEQFF.

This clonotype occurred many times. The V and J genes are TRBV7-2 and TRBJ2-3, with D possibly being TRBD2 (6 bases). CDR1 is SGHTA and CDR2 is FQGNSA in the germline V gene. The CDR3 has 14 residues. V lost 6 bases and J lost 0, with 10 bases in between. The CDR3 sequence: CASSLASSTDTQYF. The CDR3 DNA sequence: TGTGCCAGCAGTCTAGCGTCTAGCACAGATACGCAGTATTTT.

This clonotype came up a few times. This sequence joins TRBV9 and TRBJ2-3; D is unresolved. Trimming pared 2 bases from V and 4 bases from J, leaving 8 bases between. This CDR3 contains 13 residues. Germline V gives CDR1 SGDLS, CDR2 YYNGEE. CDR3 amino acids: CASSVWVADTQYF. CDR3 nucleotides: TGTGCCAGCAGCGTGTGGGTGGCAGATACGCAGTATTTT.

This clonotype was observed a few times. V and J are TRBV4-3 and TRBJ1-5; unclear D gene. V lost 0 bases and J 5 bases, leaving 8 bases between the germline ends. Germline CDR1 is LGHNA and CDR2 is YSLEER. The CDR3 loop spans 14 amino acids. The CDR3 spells CASSQDQGHQPQHF. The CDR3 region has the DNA TGCGCCAGCAGCCAAGATCAAGGACATCAGCCCCAGCATTTT.

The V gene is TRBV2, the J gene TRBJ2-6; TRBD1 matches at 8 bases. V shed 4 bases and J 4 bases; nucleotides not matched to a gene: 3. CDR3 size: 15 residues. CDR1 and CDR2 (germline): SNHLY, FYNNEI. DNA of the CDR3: TGTGCCAGCAGTGCCAGGGGGCCCGGGGCCAACGTCCTGACTTTC. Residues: CASSARGPGANVLTF.

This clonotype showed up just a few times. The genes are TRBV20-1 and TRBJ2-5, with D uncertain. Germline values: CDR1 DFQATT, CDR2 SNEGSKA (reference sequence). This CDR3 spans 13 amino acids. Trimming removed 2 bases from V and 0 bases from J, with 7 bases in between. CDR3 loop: CSARPVNQETQYF. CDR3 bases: TGCAGTGCTAGACCCGTGAACCAAGAGACCCAGTACTTC.

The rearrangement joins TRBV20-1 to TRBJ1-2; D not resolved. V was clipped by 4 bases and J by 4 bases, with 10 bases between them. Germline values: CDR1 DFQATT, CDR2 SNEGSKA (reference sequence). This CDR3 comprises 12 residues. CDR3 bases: TGCAGTGCTACTACCGGGATCTATGGCTACACCTTC. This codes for CSATTGIYGYTF.

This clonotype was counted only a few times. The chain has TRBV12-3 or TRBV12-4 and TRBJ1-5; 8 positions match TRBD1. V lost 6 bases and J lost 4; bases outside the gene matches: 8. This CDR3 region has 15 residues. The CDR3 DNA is TGTGCCAGCAGCACACAGGGGGTCGGAAATCAGCCCCAGCATTTT. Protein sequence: CASSTQGVGNQPQHF.

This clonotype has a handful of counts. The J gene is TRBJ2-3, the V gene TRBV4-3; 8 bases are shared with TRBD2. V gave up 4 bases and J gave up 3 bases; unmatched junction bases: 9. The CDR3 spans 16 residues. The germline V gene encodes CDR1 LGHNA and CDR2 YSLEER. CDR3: CASSRLISGETDTQYF. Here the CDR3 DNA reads TGCGCCAGCAGCCGATTAATTAGCGGGGAAACAGATACGCAGTATTTT.

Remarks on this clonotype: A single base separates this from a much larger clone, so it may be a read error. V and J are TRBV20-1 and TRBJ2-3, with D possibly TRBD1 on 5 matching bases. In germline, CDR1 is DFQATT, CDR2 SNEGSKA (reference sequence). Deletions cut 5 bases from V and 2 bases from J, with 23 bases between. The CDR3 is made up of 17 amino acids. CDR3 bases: TGCAGTGCTCCCTCCACCAGCGCCAAAGGGGACACAGATACGCAGTATTTT. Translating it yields CSAPSTSAKGDTDTQYF.

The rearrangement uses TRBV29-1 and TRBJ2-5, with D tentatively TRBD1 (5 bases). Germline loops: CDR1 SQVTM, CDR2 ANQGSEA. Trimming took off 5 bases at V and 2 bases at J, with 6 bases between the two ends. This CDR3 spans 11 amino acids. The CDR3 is CSVRQQETQYF. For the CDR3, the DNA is TGCAGCGTTAGACAGCAAGAGACCCAGTACTTC.

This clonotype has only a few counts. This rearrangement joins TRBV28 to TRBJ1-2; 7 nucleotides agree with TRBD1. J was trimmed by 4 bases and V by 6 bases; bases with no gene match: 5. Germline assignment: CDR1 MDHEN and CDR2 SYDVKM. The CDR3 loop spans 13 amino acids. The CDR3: CASRPGQTYGYTF. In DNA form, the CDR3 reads TGTGCCAGCAGGCCGGGACAGACCTATGGCTACACCTTC.

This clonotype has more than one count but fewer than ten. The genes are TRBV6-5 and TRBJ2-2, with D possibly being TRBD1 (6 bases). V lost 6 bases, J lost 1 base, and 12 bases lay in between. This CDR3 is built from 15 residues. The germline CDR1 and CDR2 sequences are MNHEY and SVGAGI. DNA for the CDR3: TGTGCCAGCAGACCTCTGACAGGGAACACCGGGGAGCTGTTTTTT. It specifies CASRPLTGNTGELFF.

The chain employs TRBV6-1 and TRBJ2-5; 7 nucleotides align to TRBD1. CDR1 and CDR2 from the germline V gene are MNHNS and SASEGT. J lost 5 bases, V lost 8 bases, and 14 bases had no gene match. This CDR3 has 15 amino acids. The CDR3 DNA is TGTGCCAGCCGCGTCGACAGGGCCCTGGGGGAGACCCAGTACTTC. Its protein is CASRVDRALGETQYF.